These T cell receptor beta chains were read from a single sample in a study of cytomegalovirus exposure and HLA in healthy donors. TCRdb's copy holds only in-frame clones and misses some; the assay was immunoSEQ multiplex PCR. The sample records about 160,000 clones, around 83% being singletons. Sequenced material: PBMCs. The receptors were gathered from a man aged 18-30 years in good health and CMV-seropositive. Both conserved end residues are part of each CDR3. A D gene is named only where the DNA matches it firmly. The listing skips clone size in some rows; elsewhere it reads once, few, many or a size class.

V: TRBV2; size: .; D: .; J: TRBJ2-2; CDR3: CASKMGTVNTGELFF; DNA: TGTGCCAGCAAGATGGGGACTGTGAACACCGGGGAGCTGTTTTTT
V: TRBV4-2; size: few; D: TRBD2; J: TRBJ2-2; CDR3: CASSPSGGLTGELFF; DNA: TGTGCCAGCAGCCCAAGCGGGGGGCTCACCGGGGAGCTGTTTTTT
V: TRBV19; size: .; D: .; J: TRBJ1-1; CDR3: CASIVDTEAFF; DNA: TGTGCCAGTATAGTCGACACTGAAGCTTTCTTT
V: TRBV25-1; size: .; D: .; J: TRBJ1-2; CDR3: CASSSGFKDGYTF; DNA: TGTGCCAGCAGTTCAGGGTTTAAGGATGGCTACACCTTC
V: TRBV7-8; size: .; D: TRBD1; J: TRBJ2-1; CDR3: CASSIRQGNSYNEQFF; DNA: TGTGCCAGCTCTATACGACAGGGGAACTCCTACAATGAGCAGTTCTTC
V: TRBV6-5; size: few; D: .; J: TRBJ1-5; CDR3: CASSQGGPQHF; DNA: TGTGCCAGCAGCCAAGGAGGGCCCCAGCATTTT
V: TRBV10-3; size: once; D: .; J: TRBJ1-4; CDR3: CAISAEVVEKLFF; DNA: TGTGCCATCAGTGCCGAGGTTGTTGAAAAACTGTTTTTT
V: TRBV7-9; size: .; D: .; J: TRBJ1-5; CDR3: CASSITGKGDNQPQHF; DNA: TGTGCCAGCAGCATAACAGGGAAAGGAGACAATCAGCCCCAGCATTTT
V: TRBV6-1; size: .; D: .; J: TRBJ2-7; CDR3: CASTMTAGTHEQYF; DNA: TGTGCCAGCACCATGACGGCGGGGACCCACGAGCAGTACTTC
V: TRBV19; size: .; D: .; J: TRBJ2-1; CDR3: CASSIESFTPGDEQFF; DNA: TGTGCCAGTAGTATAGAATCCTTTACCCCGGGGGATGAGCAGTTCTTC
V: TRBV5-4; size: .; D: TRBD1; J: TRBJ1-2; CDR3: CASGTTGADYGYTF; DNA: TGTGCCAGCGGAACGACAGGGGCGGACTATGGCTACACCTTC
V: TRBV10-3; size: few; D: .; J: TRBJ2-7; CDR3: CAISEDRRYYEQYF; DNA: TGTGCCATCAGTGAGGACAGGCGTTACTACGAGCAGTACTTC
V: TRBV7-9; size: .; D: TRBD1; J: TRBJ2-7; CDR3: CASSLAGTGGVYEQYF; DNA: TGTGCCAGCAGCTTAGCGGGGACAGGGGGCGTTTACGAGCAGTACTTC
V: TRBV13; size: .; D: TRBD1; J: TRBJ2-7; CDR3: CASSLGQGAYEQYF; DNA: TGTGCCAGCAGCCTGGGACAGGGGGCTTACGAGCAGTACTTC
V: TRBV6-5; size: .; D: TRBD1; J: TRBJ1-2; CDR3: CASSPRTGGSYGYTF; DNA: TGTGCCAGCAGTCCGAGGACAGGGGGCAGCTATGGCTACACCTTC
V: TRBV5-1; size: .; D: TRBD1; J: TRBJ2-3; CDR3: CASSLAVKDRGTDTQYF; DNA: TGCGCCAGCAGCTTGGCCGTTAAGGACAGGGGCACAGATACGCAGTATTTT
V: TRBV6-5; size: few; D: .; J: TRBJ1-1; CDR3: CASSKTGPNTEAFF; DNA: TGTGCCAGCAGTAAGACAGGACCCAACACTGAAGCTTTCTTT